This entry describes one TCR beta chain. This sample stems from a study of blood T cell repertoires in COVID-19. Whole-study context: The analysed material was cDNA or gDNA that came from T cells, B-cell-depleted T cells, or PBMCs.

This CDR3 has 17 amino acids. Germline values: CDR1 SEHNR, CDR2 FQNEAQ (reference sequence). Trimming removed 1 base at V and 3 bases at J, with 15 bases between. In the authors' methods: Reference gene primer amplification gave nucleated cell count estimates. Assay: immunoSEQ multiplex PCR; the TCRdb copy retains only in-frame clones and omits some. D and trimming come from the DNA, and the V and J calls and clone size come from that table. The sample contains about 300,000 clones, approximately 85% of which appear only once. The participants were between about 18 and 90 years old and came from 20 to 30 US areas.

The specimen sequenced was PBMCs or T cells enriched from blood (not recorded which). The TCR comes from a man under 40 who had recovered from COVID-19. J is TRBJ1-4 and V is TRBV7-9; a possible D gene is TRBD1 (5 bases). DNA for the CDR3: TGTGCCAGCAGCTTAGGTCTGGGCGCAGGGTCTAATGAAAAACTGTTTTTT. It translates to CASSLGLGAGSNEKLFF. Full variable domain (remainder filled in from reference TRBV7-9 and TRBJ1-4): DTGVSQNPRHKITKRGQNVTFRCDPISEHNRLYWYRQTLGQGPEFLTYFQNEAQLEKSRLLSDRFSAERPKGSFSTLEIQRTEQGDSAMYLCASSLGLGAGSNEKLFFGSGTQLSVL.